The clone carrying this T cell receptor (beta chain) is a singleton in its sample. The antigen is not known. This sample stems from a study of monozygotic twins with cystic fibrosis. Background on the study: Roughly 3.3 micrograms of fragmented DNA underwent around 14 PCR cycles for library preparation. Overall study results and limits: Unrelated CF individuals shared fewer identical clonotypes than monozygotic CF twins. Clonality was generally low (median approximately 0.0088), higher in the most severe patients. J usage was most co-twin-similar in 8 of 16 pairs, V in 13.

CDR1 is MNHEY, CDR2 SMNVEV, per germline (reference sequence). The length of the CDR3 is 14 residues. V was cut by 0 bases and J by 5 bases, with 7 bases left in between. Sequencing used immunoSEQ multiplex PCR; TCRdb keeps in-frame clones, though not all of them. The sample holds 20,000 to 30,000 clones, about 96% seen once. What was sequenced was blood. V and J are TRBV27 and TRBJ2-2, with D tentatively TRBD2 (5 bases). The clonotype was recovered from a girl aged 2-10 years with cystic fibrosis. CDR3 bases: TGTGCCAGCAGTTTATCGCGGGTAACCGGGGAGCTGTTTTTT. Translated, it gives CASSLSRVTGELFF.